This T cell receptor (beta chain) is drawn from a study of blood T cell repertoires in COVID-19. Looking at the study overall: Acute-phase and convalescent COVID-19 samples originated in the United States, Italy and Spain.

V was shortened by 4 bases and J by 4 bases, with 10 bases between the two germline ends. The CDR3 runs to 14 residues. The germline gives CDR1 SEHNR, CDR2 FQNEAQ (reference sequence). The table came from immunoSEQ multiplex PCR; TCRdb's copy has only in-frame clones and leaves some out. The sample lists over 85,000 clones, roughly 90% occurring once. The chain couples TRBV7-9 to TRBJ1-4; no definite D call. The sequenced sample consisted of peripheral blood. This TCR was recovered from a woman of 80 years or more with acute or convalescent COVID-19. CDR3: CASSWTGINEKLFF. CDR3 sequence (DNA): TGTGCCAGCAGCTGGACTGGCATTAATGAAAAACTGTTTTTT.